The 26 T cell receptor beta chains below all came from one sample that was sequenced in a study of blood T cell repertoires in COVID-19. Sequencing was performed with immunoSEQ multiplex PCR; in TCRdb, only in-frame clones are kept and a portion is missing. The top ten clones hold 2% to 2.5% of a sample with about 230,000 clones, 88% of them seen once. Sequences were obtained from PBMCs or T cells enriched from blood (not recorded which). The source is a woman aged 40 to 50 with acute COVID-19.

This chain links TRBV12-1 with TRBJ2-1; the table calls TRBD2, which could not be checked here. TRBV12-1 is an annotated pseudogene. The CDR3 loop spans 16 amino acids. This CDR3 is CASSPEAGPSYNEQFF. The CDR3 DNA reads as TGTGCCAGCAGCCCGGAAGCGGGACCCTCCTACAATGAGCAGTTCTTC.

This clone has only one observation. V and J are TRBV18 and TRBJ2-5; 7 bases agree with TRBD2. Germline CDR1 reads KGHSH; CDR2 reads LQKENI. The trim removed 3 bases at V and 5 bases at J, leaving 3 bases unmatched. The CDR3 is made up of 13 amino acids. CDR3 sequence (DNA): TGTGCCAGCTCACCCGGACTAGAGGAGACCCAGTACTTC. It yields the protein CASSPGLEETQYF.

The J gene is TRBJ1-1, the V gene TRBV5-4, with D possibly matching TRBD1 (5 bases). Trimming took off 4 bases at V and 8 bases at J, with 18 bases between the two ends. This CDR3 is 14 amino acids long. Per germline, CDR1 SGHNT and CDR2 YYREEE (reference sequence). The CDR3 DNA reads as TGTGCCAGCAGCAGGGGCGCTGGGTCTCTCGAAGCTTTCTTT. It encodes CASSRGAGSLEAFF.

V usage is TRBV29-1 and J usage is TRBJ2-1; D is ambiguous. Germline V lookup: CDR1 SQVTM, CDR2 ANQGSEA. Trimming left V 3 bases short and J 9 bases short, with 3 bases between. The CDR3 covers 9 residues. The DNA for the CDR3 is TGCAGCGTTGAGAGTGAGCAGTTCTTC. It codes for CSVESEQFF.

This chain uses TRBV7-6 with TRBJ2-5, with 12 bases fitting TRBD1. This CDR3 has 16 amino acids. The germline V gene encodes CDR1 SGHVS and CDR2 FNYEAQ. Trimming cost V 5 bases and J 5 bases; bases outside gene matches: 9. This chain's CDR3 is CASSQRRDRGRETQYF. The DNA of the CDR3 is TGTGCCAGCAGCCAAAGACGGGACAGGGGGCGGGAGACCCAGTACTTC.

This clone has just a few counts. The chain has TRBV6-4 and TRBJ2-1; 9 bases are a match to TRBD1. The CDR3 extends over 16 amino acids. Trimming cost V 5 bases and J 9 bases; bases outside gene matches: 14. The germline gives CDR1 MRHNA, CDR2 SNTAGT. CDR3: CASSPSPGQGSSEQFF. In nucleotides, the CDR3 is TGTGCCAGCAGTCCGTCCCCCGGACAGGGGAGTAGTGAGCAGTTCTTC.

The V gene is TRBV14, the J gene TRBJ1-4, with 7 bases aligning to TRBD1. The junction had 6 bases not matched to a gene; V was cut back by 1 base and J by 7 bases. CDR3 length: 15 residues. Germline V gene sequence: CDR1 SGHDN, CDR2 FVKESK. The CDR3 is CASSQGQGWGEKLFF. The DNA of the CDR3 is TGTGCCAGCAGCCAAGGACAGGGATGGGGTGAAAAACTGTTTTTT.

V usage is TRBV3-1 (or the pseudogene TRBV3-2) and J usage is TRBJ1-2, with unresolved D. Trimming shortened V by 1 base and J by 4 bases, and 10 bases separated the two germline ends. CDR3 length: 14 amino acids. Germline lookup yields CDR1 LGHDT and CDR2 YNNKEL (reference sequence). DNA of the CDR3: TGTGCCAGCAGCCAAGGTACACGAACCTATGGCTACACCTTC. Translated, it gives CASSQGTRTYGYTF.

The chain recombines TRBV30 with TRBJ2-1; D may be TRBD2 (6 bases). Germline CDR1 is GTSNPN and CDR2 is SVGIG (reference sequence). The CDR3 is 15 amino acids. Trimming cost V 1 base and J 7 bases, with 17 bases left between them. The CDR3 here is CAWSATLSGGNEQFF. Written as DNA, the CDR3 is TGTGCCTGGAGTGCAACCCTGTCTGGGGGGAATGAGCAGTTCTTC.

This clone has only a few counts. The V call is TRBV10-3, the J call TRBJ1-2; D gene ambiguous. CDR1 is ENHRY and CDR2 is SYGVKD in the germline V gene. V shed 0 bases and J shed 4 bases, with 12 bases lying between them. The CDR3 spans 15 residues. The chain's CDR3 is CAISESRESSYGYTF. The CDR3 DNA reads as TGTGCCATCAGTGAGTCAAGGGAGAGTAGCTATGGCTACACCTTC.

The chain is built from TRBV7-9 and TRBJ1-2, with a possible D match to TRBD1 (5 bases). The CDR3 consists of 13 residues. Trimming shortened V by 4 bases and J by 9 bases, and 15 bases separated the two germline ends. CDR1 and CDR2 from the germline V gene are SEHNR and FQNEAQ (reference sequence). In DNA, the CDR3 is TGTGCCAGCAGCTCCCCAGGGAATCGAAGCTACACCTTC. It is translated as CASSSPGNRSYTF. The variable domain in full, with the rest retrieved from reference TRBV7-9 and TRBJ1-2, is DTGVSQNPRHKITKRGQNVTFRCDPISEHNRLYWYRQTLGQGPEFLTYFQNEAQLEKSRLLSDRFSAERPKGSFSTLEIQRTEQGDSAMYLCASSSPGNRSYTFGSGTRLTVV.

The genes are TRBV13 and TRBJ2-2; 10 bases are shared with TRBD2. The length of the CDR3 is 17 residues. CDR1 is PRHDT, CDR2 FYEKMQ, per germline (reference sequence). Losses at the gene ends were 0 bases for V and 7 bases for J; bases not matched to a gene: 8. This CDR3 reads CASSLGVLAGAGGELFF. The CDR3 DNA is TGTGCCAGCAGCTTAGGCGTCCTAGCGGGAGCTGGCGGGGAGCTGTTTTTT.

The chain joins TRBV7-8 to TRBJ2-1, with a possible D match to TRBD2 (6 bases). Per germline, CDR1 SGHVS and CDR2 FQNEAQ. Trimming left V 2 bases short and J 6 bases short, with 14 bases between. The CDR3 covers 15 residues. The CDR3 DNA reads TGTGCCAGCAGCTTATGGGGACTCGCCGCCAATGAGCAGTTCTTC. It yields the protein CASSLWGLAANEQFF.

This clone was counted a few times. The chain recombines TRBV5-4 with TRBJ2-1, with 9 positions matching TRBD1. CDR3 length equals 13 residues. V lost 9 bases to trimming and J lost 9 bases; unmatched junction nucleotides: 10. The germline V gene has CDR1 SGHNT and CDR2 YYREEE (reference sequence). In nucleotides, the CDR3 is TGTGCCACCACGGGGACAGGGCATACTGAGCAGTTCTTC. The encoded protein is CATTGTGHTEQFF.

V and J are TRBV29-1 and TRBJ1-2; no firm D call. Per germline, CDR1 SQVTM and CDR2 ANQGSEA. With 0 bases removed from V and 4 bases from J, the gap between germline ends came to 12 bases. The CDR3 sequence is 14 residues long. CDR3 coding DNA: TGCAGCGTTGAAGATCAAGAGGGTGCCTATGGCTACACCTTC. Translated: CSVEDQEGAYGYTF. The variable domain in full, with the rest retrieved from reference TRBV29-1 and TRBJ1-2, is SAVISQKPSRDICQRGTSLTIQCQVDSQVTMMFWYRQQPGQSLTLIATANQGSEATYESGFVIDKFPISRPNLTFSTLTVSNMSPEDSSIYLCSVEDQEGAYGYTFGSGTRLTVV.

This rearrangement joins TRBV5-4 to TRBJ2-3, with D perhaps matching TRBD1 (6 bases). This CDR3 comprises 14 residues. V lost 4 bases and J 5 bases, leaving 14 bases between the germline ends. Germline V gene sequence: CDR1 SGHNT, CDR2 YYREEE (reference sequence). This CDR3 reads CASSLQNREDTQYF. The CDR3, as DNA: TGTGCCAGCAGCCTACAGAACAGGGAAGATACGCAGTATTTT.

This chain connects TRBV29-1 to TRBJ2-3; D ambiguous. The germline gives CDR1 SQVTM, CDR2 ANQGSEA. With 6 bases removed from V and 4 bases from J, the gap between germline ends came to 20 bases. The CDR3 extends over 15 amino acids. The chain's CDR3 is CSVTDLKVSPDTQYF. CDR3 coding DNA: TGCAGCGTGACTGACCTGAAGGTTTCCCCAGATACGCAGTATTTT.

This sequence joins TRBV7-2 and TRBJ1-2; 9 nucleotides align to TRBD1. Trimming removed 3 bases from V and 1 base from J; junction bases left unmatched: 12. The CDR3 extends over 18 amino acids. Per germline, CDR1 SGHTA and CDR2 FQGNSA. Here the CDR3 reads CASSFLQGAGPINYGYTF. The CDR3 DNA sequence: TGTGCCAGCAGCTTCCTACAGGGGGCCGGACCAATTAACTATGGCTACACCTTC.

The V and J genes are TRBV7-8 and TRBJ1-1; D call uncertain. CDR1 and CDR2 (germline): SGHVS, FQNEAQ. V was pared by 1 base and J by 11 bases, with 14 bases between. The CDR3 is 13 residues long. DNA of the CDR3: TGTGCCAGCAGCTTAGGCTCTTACCAGAGGGCTTTCTTT. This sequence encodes CASSLGSYQRAFF.

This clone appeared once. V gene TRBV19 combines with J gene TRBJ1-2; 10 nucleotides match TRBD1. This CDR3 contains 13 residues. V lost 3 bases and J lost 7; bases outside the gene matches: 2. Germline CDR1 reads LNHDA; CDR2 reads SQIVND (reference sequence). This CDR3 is CASSIGTGVGYTF. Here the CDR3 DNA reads TGTGCCAGTAGTATTGGGACAGGGGTTGGCTACACCTTC. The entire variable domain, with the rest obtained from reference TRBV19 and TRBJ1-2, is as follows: DGGITQSPKYLFRKEGQNVTLSCEQNLNHDAMYWYRQDPGQGLRLIYYSQIVNDFQKGDIAEGYSVSREKKESFPLTVTSAQKNPTAFYLCASSIGTGVGYTFGSGTRLTVV.

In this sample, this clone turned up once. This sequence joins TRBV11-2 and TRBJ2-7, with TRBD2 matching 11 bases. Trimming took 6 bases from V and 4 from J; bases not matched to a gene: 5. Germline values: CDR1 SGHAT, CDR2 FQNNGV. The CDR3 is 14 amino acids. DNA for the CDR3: TGTGCCAGCAGGACGGGACTAGCGGATTACGAGCAGTACGTC. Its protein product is CASRTGLADYEQYV.

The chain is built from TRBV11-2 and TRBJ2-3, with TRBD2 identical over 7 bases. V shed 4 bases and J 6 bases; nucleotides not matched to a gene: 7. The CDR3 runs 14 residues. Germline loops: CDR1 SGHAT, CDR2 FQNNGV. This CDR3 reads CASSYGLVVDTQYF. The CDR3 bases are TGTGCCAGCAGCTACGGACTAGTGGTGGATACGCAGTATTTT. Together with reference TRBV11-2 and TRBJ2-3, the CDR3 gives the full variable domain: EAGVAQSPRYKIIEKRQSVAFWCNPISGHATLYWYQQILGQGPKLLIQFQNNGVVDDSQLPKDRFSAERLKGVDSTLKIQPAKLEDSAVYLCASSYGLVVDTQYFGPGTRLTVL.

The CDR3 loop reads CASSVKTAYSNQPQHF. The DNA for the CDR3 is TGTGCCAGCAGTGTCAAGACAGCTTATAGCAATCAGCCCCAGCATTTT. This rearrangement joins TRBV6-1 to TRBJ1-5, with a weak D call TRBD1 (5 bases). Germline assignment: CDR1 MNHNS and CDR2 SASEGT. The CDR3 contains 16 residues. The V end lost 4 bases, the J end lost 0 bases, and 13 bases lay between the germline ends.

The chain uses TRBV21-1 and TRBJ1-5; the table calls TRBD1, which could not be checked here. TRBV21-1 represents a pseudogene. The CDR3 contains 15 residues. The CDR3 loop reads CASTLRGQPNQPQHF. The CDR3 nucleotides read TGTGCCAGCACCCTTAGGGGGCAACCAAATCAGCCCCAGCATTTT.

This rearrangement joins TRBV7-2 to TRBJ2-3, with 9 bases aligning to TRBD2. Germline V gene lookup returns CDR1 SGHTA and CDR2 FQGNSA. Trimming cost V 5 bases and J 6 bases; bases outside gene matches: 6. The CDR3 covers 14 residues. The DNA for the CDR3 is TGTGCCAGCAGCGTGGGACTAGCAAGGGATACGCAGTATTTT. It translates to CASSVGLARDTQYF.

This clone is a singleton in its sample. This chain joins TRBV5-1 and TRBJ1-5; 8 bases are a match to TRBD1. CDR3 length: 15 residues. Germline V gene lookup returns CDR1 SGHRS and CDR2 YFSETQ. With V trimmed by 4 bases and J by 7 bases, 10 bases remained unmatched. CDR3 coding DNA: TGCGCCAGCAGCCCGACAGGGGAGCGTATGCAGCCCCAGCATTTT. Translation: CASSPTGERMQPQHF. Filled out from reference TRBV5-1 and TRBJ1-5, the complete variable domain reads KAGVTQTPRYLIKTRGQQVTLSCSPISGHRSVSWYQQTPGQGLQFLFEYFSETQRNKGNFPGRFSGRQFSNSRSEMNVSTLELGDSALYLCASSPTGERMQPQHFGDGTRLSIL.